This T cell receptor beta chain was captured by sequencing in a study of T-cell reconstitution after alpha-beta-depleted transplantation in children. This clonotype turned up a few times. Its cognate antigen is unknown. TCRbeta library preparation incorporated unique molecular identifiers. MiXCR, applied by TCRdb to the PCR reads, yields one record per CDR3 protein. The sample lists about 1,000,000 distinct CDR3 sequences; about 29% were seen once. This CDR3 contains 13 residues. CDR1 SGHRS and CDR2 YFSETQ come from the germline V gene. The ends were cut back, 6 bases at V and 9 bases at J, with 16 bases in the middle. The study, taken as a whole, reports: T cells produced anew were the main source of T-cell counts and diversity one year after transplant.

The TCR comes from a boy younger than two who had a stem cell transplant for SCID, so the T cells may come from the graft donor. The material was PBMCs, mostly from graft donor cells, obtained 360 days after TCRalphabeta/CD19-depleted stem cell transplant. The chain carries TRBV5-1 and TRBJ2-1; D is perhaps TRBD2 (6 bases). The CDR3 loop reads CASTLVGGAEQFF. In DNA form, the CDR3 reads TGCGCCAGCACCCTGGTAGGAGGGGCTGAGCAGTTCTTC.